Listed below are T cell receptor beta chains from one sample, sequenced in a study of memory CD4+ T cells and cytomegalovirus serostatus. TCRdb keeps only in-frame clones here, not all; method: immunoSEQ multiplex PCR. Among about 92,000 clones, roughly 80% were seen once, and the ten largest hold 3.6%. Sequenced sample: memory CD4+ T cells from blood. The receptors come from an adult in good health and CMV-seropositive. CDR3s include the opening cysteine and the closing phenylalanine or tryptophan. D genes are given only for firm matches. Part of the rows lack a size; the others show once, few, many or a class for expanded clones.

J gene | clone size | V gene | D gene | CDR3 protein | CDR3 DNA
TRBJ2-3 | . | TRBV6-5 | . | CASSPPGSDTQYF | TGTGCCAGCAGCCCGCCGGGGTCAGATACGCAGTATTTT
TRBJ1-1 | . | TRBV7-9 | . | CASSLSGRNTEAFF | TGTGCCAGCAGCCTGAGCGGGCGGAACACTGAAGCTTTCTTT
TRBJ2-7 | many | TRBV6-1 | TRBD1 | CASSETGAYEQYF | TGTGCCAGCAGCGAAACAGGGGCCTACGAGCAGTACTTC
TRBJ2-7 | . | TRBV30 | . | CAWSEKAGPYEQYF | TGTGCCTGGAGTGAAAAAGCGGGCCCCTACGAGCAGTACTTC
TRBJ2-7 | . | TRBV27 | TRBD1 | CASSLPRQGSSYEQYF | TGTGCCAGCAGTTTACCTAGACAGGGAAGCTCCTACGAGCAGTACTTC
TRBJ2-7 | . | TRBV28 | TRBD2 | CASSLGDYSYEQYF | TGTGCCAGCAGTTTAGGGGACTACTCCTACGAGCAGTACTTC
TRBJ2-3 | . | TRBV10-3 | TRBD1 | CAIKRGDRETDTQYF | TGTGCCATTAAGAGGGGTGACAGGGAAACAGATACGCAGTATTTT
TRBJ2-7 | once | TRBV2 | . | CASSEGQVNLSYEQYF | TGTGCCAGCAGTGAAGGTCAGGTCAACCTCTCCTACGAGCAGTACTTC
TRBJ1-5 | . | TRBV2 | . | CASSDWAEGQPQHF | TGTGCCAGCAGTGATTGGGCAGAAGGGCAGCCCCAGCATTTT
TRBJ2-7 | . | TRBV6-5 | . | CASSPEQGRYEQYF | TGTGCCAGCAGTCCTGAACAGGGAAGGTACGAGCAGTACTTC
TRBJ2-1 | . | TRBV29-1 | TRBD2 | CSAGRLAGYNEQFF | TGCAGCGCCGGTCGTCTAGCGGGTTACAATGAGCAGTTCTTC
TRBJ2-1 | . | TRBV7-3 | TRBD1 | CASSLRPQGDEQFF | TGTGCCAGCAGCTTAAGACCACAGGGGGATGAGCAGTTCTTC
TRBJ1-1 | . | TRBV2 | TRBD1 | CASIRGQRDTEAFF | TGTGCCAGCATCAGGGGGCAAAGGGACACTGAAGCTTTCTTT
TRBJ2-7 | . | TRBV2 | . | CASRNRVLIYEQYF | TGTGCCAGCAGAAACAGGGTTTTGATCTACGAGCAGTACTTC
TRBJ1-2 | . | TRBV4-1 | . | CASSQDPGAPRYTF | TGCGCCAGCAGCCAAGATCCGGGGGCGCCTCGCTACACCTTC
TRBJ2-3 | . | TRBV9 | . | CASSSRLADTQYF | TGTGCCAGCAGCTCGAGACTAGCAGATACGCAGTATTTT
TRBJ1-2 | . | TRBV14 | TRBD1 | CASSRRTGVNYGYTF | TGTGCCAGCAGCCGACGGACAGGGGTTAACTATGGCTACACCTTC
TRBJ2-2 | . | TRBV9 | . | CASRGGVGGNTGELFF | TGTGCCAGCAGGGGAGGCGTAGGGGGCAACACCGGGGAGCTGTTTTTT
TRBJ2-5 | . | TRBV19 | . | CASSIRVRGRQETQYF | TGTGCCAGTAGTATTCGGGTCCGTGGTCGGCAAGAGACCCAGTACTTC
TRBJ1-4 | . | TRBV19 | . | CASKPRVVEKLFF | TGTGCCAGTAAACCCAGGGTAGTTGAAAAACTGTTTTTT
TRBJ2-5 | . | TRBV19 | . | CASGYVQGRQETQYF | TGTGCCAGTGGGTACGTTCAGGGGCGCCAAGAGACCCAGTACTTC
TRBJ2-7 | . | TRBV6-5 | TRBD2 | CASSYKSASGSYEQYF | TGTGCCAGCAGTTACAAGTCGGCTAGCGGGAGCTACGAGCAGTACTTC